The 23 T cell receptor beta chains in this list originate from one sample, sequenced in a study of beta chain features in type 1 diabetes. General study findings and limits: All four CD4+ subsets of Type 1 diabetes patients contained TCRB CDR3s that were moderately but significantly shorter.

The whole isolated RNA underwent reverse transcription, so sequencing captured expressed TCRB transcripts. Profiled with immunoSEQ multiplex PCR; TCRdb holds only in-frame clones, not every one. The table lists some 660,000 clones, more than 12% of them singletons. The antigens for these receptors are not known. Input material: naive CD4+ T cells from blood. The receptor source for this set is a man younger than 35 with type 1 diabetes.

The table lists this clone with a few counts. The rearrangement uses TRBV9 and TRBJ2-3, with a weak D call TRBD2 (5 bases). V shed 0 bases and J shed 5 bases, with 10 bases lying between them. The CDR3 extends over 14 amino acids. Germline V lookup: CDR1 SGDLS, CDR2 YYNGEE. The CDR3: CASSVGTLRDTQYF. The CDR3 region has the DNA TGTGCCAGCAGCGTAGGGACTCTACGAGATACGCAGTATTTT.

The gene calls are TRBV7-2 and TRBJ1-4; D uncertain. The CDR3 is made up of 14 amino acids. V was shortened by 5 bases and J by 5 bases, with 12 bases between the two germline ends. In germline, CDR1 is SGHTA, CDR2 FQGNSA. DNA of the CDR3: TGTGCCAGCAGCCCATCTAGATCGAATGAAAAACTGTTTTTT. Its translation: CASSPSRSNEKLFF.

The chain combines TRBV5-1 with TRBJ2-3; 8 bases agree with TRBD2. CDR1 SGHRS and CDR2 YFSETQ come from the germline V gene. The CDR3 covers 16 residues. V was pared by 4 bases and J by 0 bases, with 7 bases of the junction left unmatched. The CDR3 is CASSPTGGGSTDTQYF. The CDR3 DNA is TGCGCCAGCAGCCCCACCGGGGGGGGAAGCACAGATACGCAGTATTTT.

This clone came up a few times. The chain employs TRBV14 and TRBJ2-7; no reliable D call. The ends were cut back, 3 bases at V and 5 bases at J, with 14 bases in the middle. CDR3 length: 14 residues. Germline CDR1 is SGHDN and CDR2 is FVKESK. The CDR3 protein is CASSQAARRDEQYF. CDR3 coding DNA: TGTGCCAGCAGCCAGGCTGCGCGCCGGGACGAGCAGTACTTC.

This clone was seen a handful of times. This rearrangement joins TRBV5-4 to TRBJ2-3; D is unclear. The germline V and J ends were trimmed by 4 bases and 0 bases, with 12 bases remaining between them. Germline CDR1 reads SGHNT; CDR2 reads YYREEE (reference sequence). This CDR3 is 15 amino acids long. The CDR3 coding sequence is TGTGCCAGCAGCCACTACAGCTCTAGCACAGATACGCAGTATTTT. Encoded protein: CASSHYSSSTDTQYF.

This clone was found a few times. This chain links TRBV25-1 with TRBJ1-3, with D possibly TRBD1 on 6 matching bases. Deletions cut 8 bases from V and 0 bases from J, with 8 bases between. Germline CDR1 reads MGHDK; CDR2 reads SYGVNS. This CDR3 is built from 13 residues. The CDR3 region has the DNA TGTGCCAGCCAACAGGGCTCTGGAAACACCATATATTTT. Its protein is CASQQGSGNTIYF.

This clone was detected only a few times. The chain has TRBV7-9 and TRBJ2-7; TRBD2 agrees at 8 bases. CDR3 length: 17 amino acids. V shed 5 bases and J 2 bases; nucleotides not matched to a gene: 14. The germline CDR1 and CDR2 sequences are SEHNR and FQNEAQ (reference sequence). CDR3: CASSPPSGSYLAYEQYF. The CDR3 DNA reads as TGTGCCAGCAGCCCCCCAAGCGGGAGCTACCTAGCCTACGAGCAGTACTTC.

The sample holds many counts of this clone. CDR3 bases: TGTGCCAGCAGCCTACCGGGGACGCCTGGGGCCAACGTCCTGACTTTC. Protein product: CASSLPGTPGANVLTF. J is TRBJ2-6 and V is TRBV14; TRBD1 or TRBD2 may be the D gene (5 bases each). CDR3 length: 16 residues. Per germline, CDR1 SGHDN and CDR2 FVKESK. The ends were cut back, 4 bases at V and 2 bases at J, with 12 bases in the middle. Combining the CDR3 with reference TRBV14 and TRBJ2-6 gives the whole variable domain EAGVTQFPSHSVIEKGQTVTLRCDPISGHDNLYWYRRVMGKEIKFLLHFVKESKQDESGMPNNRFLAERTGGTYSTLKVQPAELEDSGVYFCASSLPGTPGANVLTFGAGSRLTVL.

The chain combines TRBV5-4 with TRBJ2-7; maybe TRBD2 (5 bases). The V gene lost 4 bases and the J gene lost 2 bases, with 13 bases spanning the gap. Germline V gene data show CDR1 as SGHNT and CDR2 as YYREEE (reference sequence). The CDR3 has 14 amino acids. The CDR3 bases are TGTGCCAGCAGCAGGGCGGGCGCGACCTACGAGCAGTACTTC. This gives the protein CASSRAGATYEQYF.

This rearrangement joins TRBV5-1 to TRBJ2-6; 7 nucleotides align to TRBD1. This CDR3 comprises 17 residues. V lost 0 bases and J lost 0; bases outside the gene matches: 3. Germline V lookup: CDR1 SGHRS, CDR2 YFSETQ. CDR3 sequence reads: CASSLVGGLSGANVLTF. The DNA of the CDR3 is TGCGCCAGCAGCTTGGTAGGGGGCCTCTCTGGGGCCAACGTCCTGACTTTC.

This clone was counted only a few times. This chain links TRBV7-9 with TRBJ2-1; D is tentatively TRBD1 or TRBD2 (5 bases each). This CDR3 is 16 amino acids long. CDR1 SEHNR and CDR2 FQNEAQ come from the germline V gene (reference sequence). Trimming pared 5 bases from V and 1 base from J, leaving 15 bases between. The CDR3 loop reads CASSPRLGESYNEQFF. The CDR3, as DNA: TGTGCCAGCAGCCCCCGGTTAGGGGAGTCCTACAATGAGCAGTTCTTC.

This clone was recorded a few times. The rearrangement links TRBV7-3 to TRBJ1-1, with 9 bases aligning to TRBD1. Trimming at V came to 6 bases and at J to 1 base, leaving 6 bases not matched to a gene. The CDR3 length is 15 residues. The V gene's germline CDR1 is SGHTA and CDR2 FQGTGA. The CDR3: CASSATGGANTEAFF. Here the CDR3 DNA reads TGTGCCAGCAGTGCGACAGGGGGAGCGAACACTGAAGCTTTCTTT.

This clone was counted only a few times. The V and J genes are TRBV23-1 and TRBJ1-5; D is undetermined. TRBV23-1 is marked as an open reading frame, function uncertain. CDR3 size: 16 residues. The V end lost 6 bases, the J end lost 2 bases, and 17 bases lay between the germline ends. The CDR3 nucleotides are TGCGCCAGCAGGACCGGACGAGGGATGGGCAATCAGCCCCAGCATTTT. This encodes CASRTGRGMGNQPQHF.

This clone has more than one count but fewer than ten. The V gene is TRBV6-5, the J gene TRBJ1-2; D is possibly TRBD1 (5 bases). Germline CDR1 is MNHEY and CDR2 is SVGAGI. The CDR3 is made up of 13 amino acids. V was pared by 6 bases and J by 4 bases, with 12 bases between. The CDR3 region has the DNA TGTGCCAGCAGAGCCTGGGACGCCTATGGCTACACCTTC. Translation: CASRAWDAYGYTF.

V and J are TRBV5-1 and TRBJ2-6, with 8 positions matching TRBD1. CDR1 is SGHRS and CDR2 is YFSETQ in the germline V gene. V shed 4 bases, J shed 1 base, and the junction held 7 bases outside the gene matches. The CDR3 length is 17 residues. CDR3 region: CASSSGQGTSGANVLTF. CDR3 nucleotides: TGCGCCAGCAGCAGCGGACAGGGAACGTCTGGGGCCAACGTCCTGACTTTC.

This sequence joins TRBV7-9 and TRBJ2-3; 8 bases line up with TRBD2. Germline V CDR1 and CDR2: SEHNR, FQNEAQ (reference sequence). The CDR3 sequence is 19 residues long. Unmatched junction bases numbered 22, after V lost 5 bases and J lost 6 bases. The CDR3 nucleotides read TGTGCCAGCAGCCCTAAGTCGAATATGCCGGGAGGGCTTCGGGATACGCAGTATTTT. Translated: CASSPKSNMPGGLRDTQYF.

This clone appeared a few times. The rearrangement joins TRBV9 to TRBJ2-2; 10 bases line up with TRBD1. Germline values: CDR1 SGDLS, CDR2 YYNGEE. V was clipped by 0 bases and J by 4 bases; unmatched bases: 12. The CDR3 sequence is 19 residues long. In nucleotides, the CDR3 is TGTGCCAGCAGCGTAGTCGGTTCAGGGGACAGGGGTATCACCGGGGAGCTGTTTTTT. Translated: CASSVVGSGDRGITGELFF. Looking up the rest from reference TRBV9 and TRBJ2-2 gives the full variable domain: DSGVTQTPKHLITATGQRVTLRCSPRSGDLSVYWYQQSLDQGLQFLIQYYNGEERAKGNILERFSAQQFPDLHSELNLSSLELGDSALYFCASSVVGSGDRGITGELFFGEGSRLTVL.

This chain uses TRBV4-1 with TRBJ2-1; 15 nucleotides match TRBD2. The germline V gene has CDR1 MGHRA and CDR2 YSYEKL. J lost 7 bases, V lost 8 bases, and 3 bases had no gene match. CDR3 length equals 14 residues. The CDR3 here is CASGTSGRRNEQFF. CDR3 DNA: TGCGCCAGCGGGACTAGCGGGAGGAGAAATGAGCAGTTCTTC.

This clone was counted only a few times. This chain joins TRBV30 and TRBJ1-5; the D gene is possibly TRBD1 (6 bases). The CDR3 is made up of 15 amino acids. CDR1 and CDR2 (germline): GTSNPN, SVGIG (reference sequence). V was shortened by 4 bases and J by 3 bases, with 16 bases between the two germline ends. The CDR3 sequence is CAWNPSGTTNQPQHF. The DNA for the CDR3 is TGTGCCTGGAATCCATCCGGGACAACCAATCAGCCCCAGCATTTT.

The chain employs TRBV30 and TRBJ2-7; D is unclear. The CDR3 is 14 amino acids. Trimming removed 5 bases at V and 7 bases at J, with 21 bases between. Germline CDR1 GTSNPN, CDR2 SVGIG (reference sequence). DNA for the CDR3: TGTGCCTGGGAAAACCGGGCCCGCCCTAGGGAGCAGTACTTC. Amino acid sequence: CAWENRARPREQYF.

The V and J genes are TRBV7-3 and TRBJ2-6; a possible D gene is TRBD1 (5 bases). The CDR3 loop spans 15 amino acids. Germline CDR1 and CDR2: SGHTA and FQGTGA. The V and J ends lost 2 bases and 0 bases respectively, with 5 bases between them. Written as DNA, the CDR3 is TGTGCCAGCAGCTTAGACAGCTCTGGGGCCAACGTCCTGACTTTC. It is translated as CASSLDSSGANVLTF.

This clone was counted between two and nine times. This chain's CDR3 is CASSFAGATDTQYF. CDR3 in DNA: TGTGCCAGCAGCTTCGCGGGAGCCACAGATACGCAGTATTTT. The V gene is TRBV7-2, the J gene TRBJ2-3, with TRBD2 identical over 7 bases. Germline V CDR1 and CDR2: SGHTA, FQGNSA. Unmatched junction bases numbered 2, after V lost 3 bases and J lost 2 bases. The CDR3 is 14 residues long.

The chain is built from TRBV5-1 and TRBJ2-6; D may be TRBD1 (6 bases). The CDR3 has 19 residues. V lost 5 bases, J lost 1 base, and 22 bases lay in between. Germline V gene lookup returns CDR1 SGHRS and CDR2 YFSETQ. As DNA, the CDR3 is TGCGCCAGCAGTCTTCTCTCGGGACAAAAGAAATCTGGGGCCAACGTCCTGACTTTC. Amino acid sequence: CASSLLSGQKKSGANVLTF.